This T cell receptor beta chain was identified in a study of T cell responses to AZD1222 COVID-19 vaccine (dated by TCRdb to the early 2020s). At the level of the whole study: A total of approximately 230 trial participants underwent TCR sequencing, of whom around 200 received two doses of AZD1222 and some 25 received two doses of the MenACWY control vaccine. Enrollment into the trials was organized by age into subgroups of 18-55, 56-69 and 70-plus years, and those subgroups contained approximately 160, 26 and 62 TCR-sequenced participants, respectively.

Points on this clone: Its antigen is unknown. No per-base quality is available; no much larger clone lies one base away.

In the germline V gene (reference sequence), CDR1 corresponds to GTSNPN and CDR2 to SVGIG. V is pared back by 3 bases and J by 3 bases, with 9 bases lying between the germline termini. Taken from cysteine to phenylalanine, the CDR3 has 13 residues. Of all the DNA, just the CDR3 is kept, 39 bases in frame from base 1. Study-wide findings and limitations: CD4 TCRs associated with the vaccine covered the entire spike protein, and the dominant responses were in regions 160-218 and 743-854. Because no samples from the day 14 peak response were available, repertoires could be characterized only after the peak T cell response. Participants were mostly white British, with more females than males. The authors suggested clonal diversity may have been underestimated. Conclusions about previously exposed vaccinees are limited because only six or seven AZD1222 recipients were SARS-CoV-2 seropositive at baseline. Reportedly, close to half of the unique spike-specific TCRs recognized epitopes lying outside the regions that are mutated in the B.1.351 and B.1.1.7 variants. A significant rise in spike-specific TCR breadth and depth was observed after two AZD1222 doses relative to day 0 and relative to MenACWY recipients. In the small 56-69-year group, the increase in depth fell short of significance, most likely because of low power.

The CDR3 regions of human TCRbeta chains were analyzed by immunosequencing. As for the original processing: TCRs in the repertoires were compared against a reference library of SARS-CoV-2-specific TCRs that had been generated with the MIRA antigen-specificity platform. Breadth was defined as the fraction of unique TCRs that were SARS-CoV-2-associated. Depth was defined as the fraction of total T cells that were SARS-CoV-2-associated. Using the MIRA data, each spike-specific TCR was mapped to the spike region that the TCR reacts to and placed in a CD4 or CD8 class. Log10-transformed breadth and depth values were compared by one-way ANOVA with Sidak's multiple comparisons tests. Sourced from immuneACCESS, this table was stored by TCRdb with only in-frame sequences that have V and J called. A share of the clones is absent; for the studies checked, an unresolved V gene accounts for under half, and the remainder has no known explanation. V and J calls and clone size come straight from that table; D and trimming were deduced from the DNA. The sample has approximately 130,000 clones on record, roughly 90% of them singletons. Clones ranked in the top ten supply around 1.1% of the sample.

Reading the label with the study, this specimen's time point is: about 28 days (+/-7) after the second vaccine dose. Because spike-specific TCR depth and breadth did not differ between the two schedules, AZD1222 recipients who got a second dose at roughly 4 weeks were pooled with those who got a second dose at roughly 12 weeks. Vaccinee samples were obtained from the UK trials COV001 and COV002, which included a single-blind randomized controlled phase 2/3 trial of AZD1222 (ChAdOx1 nCoV-19) in healthy adults. For TCRbeta chain sequencing, PBMC samples from trial participants were taken at day 0 and at day 28 after the second dose.

The clonotype originates from an adult who received the AZD1222 COVID-19 vaccine. This specimen consisted of peripheral blood, obtained 28 days after the second AZD1222 dose. The sequence is built from TRBV30 and TRBJ1-5, and TRBD1 may be the D gene, going by 5 matching bases. The nucleotide sequence is TGTGCCTGGAGCCGAGGGGACAATCAGCCCCAGCATTTT. Its amino acids are CAWSRGDNQPQHF.